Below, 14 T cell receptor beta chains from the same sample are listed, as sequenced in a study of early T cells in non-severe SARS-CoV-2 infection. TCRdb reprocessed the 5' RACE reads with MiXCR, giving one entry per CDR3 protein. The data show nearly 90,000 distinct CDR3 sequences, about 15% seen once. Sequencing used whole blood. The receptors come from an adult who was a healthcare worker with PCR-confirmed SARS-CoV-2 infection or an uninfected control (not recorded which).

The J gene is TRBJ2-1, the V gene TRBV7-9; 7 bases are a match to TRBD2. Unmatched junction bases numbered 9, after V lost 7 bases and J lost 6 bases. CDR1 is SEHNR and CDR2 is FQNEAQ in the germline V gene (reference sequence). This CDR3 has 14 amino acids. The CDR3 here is CASTSPGLVNEQFF. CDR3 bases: TGTGCCAGCACCTCCCCCGGACTAGTCAATGAGCAGTTCTTC.

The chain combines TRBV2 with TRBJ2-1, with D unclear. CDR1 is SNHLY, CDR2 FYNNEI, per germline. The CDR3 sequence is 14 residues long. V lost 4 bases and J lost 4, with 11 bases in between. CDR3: CASSGQLQYNEQFF. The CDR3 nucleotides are TGTGCCAGCAGTGGACAACTACAATACAATGAGCAGTTCTTC.

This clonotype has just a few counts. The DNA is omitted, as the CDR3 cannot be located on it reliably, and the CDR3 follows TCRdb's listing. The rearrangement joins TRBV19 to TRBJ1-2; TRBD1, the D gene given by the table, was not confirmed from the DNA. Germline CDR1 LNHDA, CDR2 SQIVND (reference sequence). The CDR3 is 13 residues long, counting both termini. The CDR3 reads CASSSGQGYGYTF.

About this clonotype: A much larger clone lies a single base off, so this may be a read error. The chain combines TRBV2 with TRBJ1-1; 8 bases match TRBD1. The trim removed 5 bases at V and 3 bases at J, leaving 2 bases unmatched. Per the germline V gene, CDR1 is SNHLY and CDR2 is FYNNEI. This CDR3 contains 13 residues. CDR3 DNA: TGTGCCAGCAGTCCGGACAGGGACACTGAAGCTTTCTTT. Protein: CASSPDRDTEAFF.

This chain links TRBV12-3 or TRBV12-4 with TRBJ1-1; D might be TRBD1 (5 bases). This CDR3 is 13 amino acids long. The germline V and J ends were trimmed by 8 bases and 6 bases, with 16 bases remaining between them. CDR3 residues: CASAGFGSPEAFF. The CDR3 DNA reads TGTGCCAGCGCAGGGTTCGGATCGCCTGAAGCTTTCTTT.

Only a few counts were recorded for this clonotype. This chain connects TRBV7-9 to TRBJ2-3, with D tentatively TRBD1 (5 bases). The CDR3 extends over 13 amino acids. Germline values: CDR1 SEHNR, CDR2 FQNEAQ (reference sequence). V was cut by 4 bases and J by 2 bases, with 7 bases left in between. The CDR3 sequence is CASSSRATDTQYF. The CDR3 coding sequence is TGTGCCAGCAGCTCCAGGGCCACAGATACGCAGTATTTT.

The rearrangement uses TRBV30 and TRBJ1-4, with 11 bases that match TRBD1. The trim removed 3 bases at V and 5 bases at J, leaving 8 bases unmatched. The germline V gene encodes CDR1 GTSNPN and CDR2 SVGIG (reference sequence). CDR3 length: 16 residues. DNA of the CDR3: TGTGCCTGGAGCCCGGGACAGGGGGACTGGAATGAAAAACTGTTTTTT. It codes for CAWSPGQGDWNEKLFF.

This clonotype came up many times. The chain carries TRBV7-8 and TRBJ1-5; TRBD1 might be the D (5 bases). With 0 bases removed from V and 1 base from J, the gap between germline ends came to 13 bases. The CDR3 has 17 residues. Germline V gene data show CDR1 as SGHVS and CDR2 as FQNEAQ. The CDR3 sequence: CASSLAPRGSSNQPQHF. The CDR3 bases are TGTGCCAGCAGCTTAGCCCCCCGGGGGTCCAGCAATCAGCCCCAGCATTTT.

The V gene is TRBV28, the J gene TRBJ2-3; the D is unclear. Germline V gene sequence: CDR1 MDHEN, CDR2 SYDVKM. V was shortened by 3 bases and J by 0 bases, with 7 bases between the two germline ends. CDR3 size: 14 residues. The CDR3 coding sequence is TGTGCCAGCAGTTTCCCAGATAGCACAGATACGCAGTATTTT. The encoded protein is CASSFPDSTDTQYF. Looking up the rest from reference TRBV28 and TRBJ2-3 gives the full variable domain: DVKVTQSSRYLVKRTGEKVFLECVQDMDHENMFWYRQDPGLGLRLIYFSYDVKMKEKGDIPEGYSVSREKKERFSLILESASTNQTSMYLCASSFPDSTDTQYFGPGTRLTVL.

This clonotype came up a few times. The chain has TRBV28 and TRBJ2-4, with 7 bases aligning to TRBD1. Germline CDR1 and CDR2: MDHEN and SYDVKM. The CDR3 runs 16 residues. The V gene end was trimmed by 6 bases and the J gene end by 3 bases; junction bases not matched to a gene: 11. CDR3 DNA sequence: TGTGCCAGCAGCCAAAACAGGGGCCTTAACAAAAACATTCAGTACTTC. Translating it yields CASSQNRGLNKNIQYF.

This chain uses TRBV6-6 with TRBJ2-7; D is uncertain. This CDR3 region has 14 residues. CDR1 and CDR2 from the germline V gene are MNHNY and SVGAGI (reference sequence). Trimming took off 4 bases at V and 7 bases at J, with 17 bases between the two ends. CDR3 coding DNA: TGTGCCAGCAGTTCTCTCAAGTTCGGGCGGGAGCAGTACTTC. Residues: CASSSLKFGREQYF.

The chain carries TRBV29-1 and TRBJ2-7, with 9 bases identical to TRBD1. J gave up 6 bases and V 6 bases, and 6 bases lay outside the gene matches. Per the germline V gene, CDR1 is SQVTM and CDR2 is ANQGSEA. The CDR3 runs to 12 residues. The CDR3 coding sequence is TGCAGCGTCGGGGACAGGGTAGGCGAGCAGTACTTC. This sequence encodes CSVGDRVGEQYF.

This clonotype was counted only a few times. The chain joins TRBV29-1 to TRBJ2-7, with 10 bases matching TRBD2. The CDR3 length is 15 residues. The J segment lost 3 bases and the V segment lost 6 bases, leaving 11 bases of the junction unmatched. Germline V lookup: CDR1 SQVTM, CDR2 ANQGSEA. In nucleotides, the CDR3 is TGCAGCGTACTCACCGGGACTAGCGCAAACTACGAGCAGTACTTC. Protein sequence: CSVLTGTSANYEQYF.

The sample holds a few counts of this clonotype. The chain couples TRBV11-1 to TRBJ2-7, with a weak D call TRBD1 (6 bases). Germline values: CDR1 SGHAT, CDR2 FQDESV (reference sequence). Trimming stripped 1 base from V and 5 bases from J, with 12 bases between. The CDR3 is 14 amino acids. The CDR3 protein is CASSLVAGANEQYF. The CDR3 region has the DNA TGTGCCAGCAGCTTAGTTGCAGGGGCCAACGAGCAGTACTTC. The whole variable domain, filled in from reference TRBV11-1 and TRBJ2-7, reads EAEVAQSPRYKITEKSQAVAFWCDPISGHATLYWYRQILGQGPELLVQFQDESVVDDSQLPKDRFSAERLKGVDSTLKIQPAELGDSAMYLCASSLVAGANEQYFGPGTRLTVT.